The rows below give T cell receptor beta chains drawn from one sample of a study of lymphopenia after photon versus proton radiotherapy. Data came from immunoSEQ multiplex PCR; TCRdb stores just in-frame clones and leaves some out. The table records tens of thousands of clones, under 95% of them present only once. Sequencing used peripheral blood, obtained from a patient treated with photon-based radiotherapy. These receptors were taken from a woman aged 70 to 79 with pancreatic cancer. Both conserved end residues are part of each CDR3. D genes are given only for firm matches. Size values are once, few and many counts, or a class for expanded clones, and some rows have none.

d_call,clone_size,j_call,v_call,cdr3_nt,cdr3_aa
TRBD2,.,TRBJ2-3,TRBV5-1,TGCGCCAGCAATTTGGCGGGAGGGCCGGTAGATACGCAGTATTTT,CASNLAGGPVDTQYF
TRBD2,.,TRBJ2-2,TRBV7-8,TGTGCCAGCAGCGTAAAGGGACTAGCGGGTGCTAACACCGGGGAGCTGTTTTTT,CASSVKGLAGANTGELFF
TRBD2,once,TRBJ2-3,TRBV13,TGTGCCAGCAGCGATAGCGGGAGTGGGTTCACAGATACGCAGTATTTT,CASSDSGSGFTDTQYF
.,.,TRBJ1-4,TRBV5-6,TGTGCCAGCAGCTTGGCAGGGTTCAATGAAAAACTGTTTTTT,CASSLAGFNEKLFF
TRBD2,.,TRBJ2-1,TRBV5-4,TGTGCCAGCAGCGACGTTCGCGGGAGTAACGGTGAGCAGTTCTTC,CASSDVRGSNGEQFF
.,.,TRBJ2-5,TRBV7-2,TGTGCCAGCAGCTCCCGGACAGAGGGCGAGACCCAGTACTTC,CASSSRTEGETQYF
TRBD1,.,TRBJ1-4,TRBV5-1,TGCGCCAGCAGCTTGGGCAGGGGGGACGAAAAACTGTTTTTT,CASSLGRGDEKLFF
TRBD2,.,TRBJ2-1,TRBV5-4,TGTGCCAGCAGCACCGGGACTAGCGGTTTTAGCTCCTACAATGAGCAGTTCTTC,CASSTGTSGFSSYNEQFF
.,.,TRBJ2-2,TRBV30,TGTGCCTGGAGTTTTGTGGGAGGCCTCACCGGGGAGCTGTTTTTT,CAWSFVGGLTGELFF
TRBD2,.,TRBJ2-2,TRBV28,TGTGCCAGCAGTAGCGGAGGGCTAGCGGGAGAGAGGACCGGGGAGCTGTTTTTT,CASSSGGLAGERTGELFF
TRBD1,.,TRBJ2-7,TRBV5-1,TGCGCCAGCAGCTTCAACCGGGACAGGGAGTACTTC,CASSFNRDREYF
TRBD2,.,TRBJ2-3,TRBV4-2,TGTGCCAGCAGCCAAGACAGGGCGGGAGGGATGACAGATACGCAGTATTTT,CASSQDRAGGMTDTQYF
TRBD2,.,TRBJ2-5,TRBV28,TGTGCCAGCAGTCGACTAGCGGGAGGGCTCTATGAGACCCAGTACTTC,CASSRLAGGLYETQYF
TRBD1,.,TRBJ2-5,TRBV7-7,TGTGCTAGCAGCTTAGGTATTTTCGGGACAGCTCAAGAGACCCAGTACTTC,CASSLGIFGTAQETQYF
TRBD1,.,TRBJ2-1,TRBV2,TGTGCCAGCGGAAGGGACAGGATGAATGAGCAGTTCTTC,CASGRDRMNEQFF
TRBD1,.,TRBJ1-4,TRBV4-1,TGCGCCAGCAGCCAAGATTGGGGACAGGGAAATGAAAAACTGTTTTTT,CASSQDWGQGNEKLFF
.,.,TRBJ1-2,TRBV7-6,TGTGCCAGCAGCCCCCAGGGGTTCCCTTTGGATGGCTACACCTTC,CASSPQGFPLDGYTF
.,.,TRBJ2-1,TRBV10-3,TGTGCCATCAGTGAGATCGGCTCCTCCAGAGGCGATGAGCAGTTCTTC,CAISEIGSSRGDEQFF
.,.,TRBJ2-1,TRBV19,TGTGCCAGTAGTATATTAGGGGCTTCCTACAATGAGCAGTTCTTC,CASSILGASYNEQFF
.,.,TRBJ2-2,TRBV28,TGTGCCAGCAGTTTATGGACCGCGAACACCGGGGAGCTGTTTTTT,CASSLWTANTGELFF
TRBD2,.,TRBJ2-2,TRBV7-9,TGTGCCAGCAGCTTAGAGGAGGCTAGCGGGGGGAACACCGGGGAGCTGTTTTTT,CASSLEEASGGNTGELFF
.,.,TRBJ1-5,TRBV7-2,TGTGCCAGCAGCTCCGGAGGAGGTAGCAATCAGCCCCAGCATTTT,CASSSGGGSNQPQHF
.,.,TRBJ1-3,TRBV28,TGTGCCAGCAGTTTGGGTCCGGGGGCAAGCTCTGGAAACACCATATATTTT,CASSLGPGASSGNTIYF
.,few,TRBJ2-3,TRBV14,TGTGCCAGCAGCCAAGATTGGGGCGGACCAACTGGCACAGATACGCAGTATTTT,CASSQDWGGPTGTDTQYF